This TCR beta chain was captured in a study of shared clonotypes between healthy human individuals. About the research overall: Contributing individuals were a couple of females and a few males aged 18 to 49. Study observations and caveats: Between a few donors, naive CD4 clonotypes were shared at a level of about 5.3%. Naive subsets tended to show greater estimated richness than memory subsets.

Trimming took off 7 bases at V and 2 bases at J, with 15 bases between the two ends. The CDR3 is 14 residues long. CDR1 and CDR2 (germline): MNHEY, SMNVEV (reference sequence). Clones were read by immunoSEQ multiplex PCR, and TCRdb kept only the in-frame ones, dropping some. The data hold 2 million to 2.5 million clones, with about 93% observed a single time. Only CD45RO-negative cells positively selected for CCR7 counted as naive CD8 cells, so terminally differentiated effector memory CD45RA+ cells were excluded. As regards this clone: Its antigen remains unidentified.

Sequencing was carried out using naive CD8+ T cells from PBMCs. The chain recombines TRBV27 with TRBJ2-7; D gene ambiguous. The clonotype originates from a man younger than 30 in good health. Some clones in this sample may be carry-over from other donors' samples. CDR3 sequence: CASTKVERPYEQYF. The CDR3 DNA reads TGTGCCAGCACCAAGGTCGAGCGTCCCTACGAGCAGTACTTC.